This TCR beta chain comes out of a study of Graves' ophthalmopathy and Graves' hyperthyroidism. The authors amplified TCR beta CDR3 regions, and they did so from RNA transcripts for repertoire sequencing. The first round was an RT-PCR with HTBI primers, and the second round was a multiplex PCR. A single record per CDR3 protein comes from TCRdb applying MiXCR to the multiplex PCR reads. The profile covers about 740,000 distinct CDR3 sequences, with 40% appearing a single time and roughly 46% taken by the ten largest. Notes on this clonotype: What it binds is unknown.

Each donor who had ophthalmopathy showed moderate-to-severe activity, a CAS of ≥3, a NOSPECS of ≥4, and a duration under 3 months. Diagnosis relied on clinical symptoms, serum thyroxine, TRAb, thyroid ultrasound and orbital computed tomography. The authors isolated PBMCs from around 10 ml of fresh peripheral blood. Study results and caveats: In blood appeared most of the expanded thyroid clonotypes whose frequency exceeded 0.001.

Sequenced: peripheral blood. The TCR comes from an adult man with Graves' ophthalmopathy.

The CDR3 sequence: CASSWGMGQATDTQYF. The CDR3 DNA follows: TGTGCCAGCAGCTGGGGAATGGGACAGGCCACAGATACGCAGTATTTT. The J gene is TRBJ2-3, the V gene TRBV5-4; 8 bases align to TRBD1. Germline V gene data show CDR1 as SGHNT and CDR2 as YYREEE (reference sequence). V was pared by 3 bases and J by 2 bases, with 8 bases of the junction left unmatched. CDR3 length equals 16 residues.